The T cell receptor (beta chain) described here comes from a study of CD8+CD57+ T cells in acquired aplastic anemia. Study background: Average CD4+ read depth in healthy donors was approximately 11 million reads. Study results and caveats: Between the patient and control groups, CD8+ Simpson's diversity did not differ significantly. Patients shared some 29 CD8+ CDR3 sequences with controls.

TCR beta VDJ and CDR3 profiles were obtained from a genomic DNA template. TCRdb analysed the reads with MiXCR anew, one entry per CDR3 protein. The table shows about 420,000 distinct CDR3 sequences, with under 80% occurring only once. A word on this clonotype: Its antigen is unknown.

Trimming left V 2 bases short and J 8 bases short, with 12 bases between. CDR1 and CDR2 from the germline V gene are DFQATT and SNEGSKA (reference sequence). This CDR3 has 12 amino acids. Sequencing was done on a sample of sorted CD4+, CD8+, or CD8+CD57+ T cells (not recorded which) from PBMCs. The receptor comes from a human donor in good health, serving as a control. The rearrangement links TRBV20-1 to TRBJ1-2; D is possibly TRBD1 (5 bases). CDR3 nucleotides: TGCAGTGCTAGATGGGGCTCAGGAGGCTACACCTTC. It specifies CSARWGSGGYTF.